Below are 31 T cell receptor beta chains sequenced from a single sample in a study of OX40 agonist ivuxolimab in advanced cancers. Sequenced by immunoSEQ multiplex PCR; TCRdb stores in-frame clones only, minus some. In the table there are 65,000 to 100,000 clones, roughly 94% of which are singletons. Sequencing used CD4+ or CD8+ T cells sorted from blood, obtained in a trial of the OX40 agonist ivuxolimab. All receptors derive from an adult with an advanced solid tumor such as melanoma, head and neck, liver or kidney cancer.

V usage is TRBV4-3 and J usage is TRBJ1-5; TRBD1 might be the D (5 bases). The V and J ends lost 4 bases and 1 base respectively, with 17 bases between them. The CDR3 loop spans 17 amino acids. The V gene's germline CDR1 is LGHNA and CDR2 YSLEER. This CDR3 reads CASSPQRGEVSNQPQHF. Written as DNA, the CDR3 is TGCGCCAGCAGCCCCCAACGGGGGGAAGTGAGCAATCAGCCCCAGCATTTT.

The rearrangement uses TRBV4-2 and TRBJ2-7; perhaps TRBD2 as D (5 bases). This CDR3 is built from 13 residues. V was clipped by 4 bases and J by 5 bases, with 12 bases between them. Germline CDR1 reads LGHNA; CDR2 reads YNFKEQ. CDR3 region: CASSPELGNEQYF. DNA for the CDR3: TGTGCCAGCAGCCCTGAACTAGGGAACGAGCAGTACTTC.

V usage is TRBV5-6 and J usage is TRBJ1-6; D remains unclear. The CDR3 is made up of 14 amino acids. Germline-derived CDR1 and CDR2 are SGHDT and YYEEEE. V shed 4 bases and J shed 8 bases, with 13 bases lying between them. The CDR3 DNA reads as TGTGCCAGCAGCAAACTGAGGGAGGATTCACCCCTCCACTTT. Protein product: CASSKLREDSPLHF.

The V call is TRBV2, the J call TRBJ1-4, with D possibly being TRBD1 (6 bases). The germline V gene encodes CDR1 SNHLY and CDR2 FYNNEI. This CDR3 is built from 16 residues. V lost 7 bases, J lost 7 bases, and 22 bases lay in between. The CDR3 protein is CASKAEGGQEGEKLFF. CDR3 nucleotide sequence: TGTGCCAGCAAAGCGGAGGGGGGGCAGGAAGGTGAAAAACTGTTTTTT.

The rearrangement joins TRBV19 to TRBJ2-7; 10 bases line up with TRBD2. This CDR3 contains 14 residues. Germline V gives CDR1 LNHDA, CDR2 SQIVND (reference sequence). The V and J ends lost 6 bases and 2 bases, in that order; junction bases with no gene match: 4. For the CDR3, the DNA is TGTGCCAGTAGGGCTAGCGGGGGTACCTACGAGCAGTACTTC. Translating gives CASRASGGTYEQYF.

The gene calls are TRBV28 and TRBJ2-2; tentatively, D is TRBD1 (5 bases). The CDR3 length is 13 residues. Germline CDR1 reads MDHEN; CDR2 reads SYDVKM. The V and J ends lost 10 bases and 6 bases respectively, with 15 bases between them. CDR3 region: CATEIRAAGELFF. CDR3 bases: TGTGCCACCGAGATCAGGGCTGCCGGGGAGCTGTTTTTT.

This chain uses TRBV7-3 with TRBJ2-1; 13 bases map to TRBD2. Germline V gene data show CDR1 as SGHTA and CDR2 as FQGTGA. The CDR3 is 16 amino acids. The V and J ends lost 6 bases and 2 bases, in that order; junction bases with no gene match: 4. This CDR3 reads CASSGTSGNPYNEQFF. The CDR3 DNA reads TGTGCCAGCAGTGGGACTAGCGGGAATCCCTACAATGAGCAGTTCTTC. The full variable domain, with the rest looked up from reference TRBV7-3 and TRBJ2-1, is GAGVSQTPSNKVTEKGKYVELRCDPISGHTALYWYRQSLGQGPEFLIYFQGTGAADDSGLPNDRFFAVRPEGSVSTLKIQRTERGDSAVYLCASSGTSGNPYNEQFFGPGTRLTVL.

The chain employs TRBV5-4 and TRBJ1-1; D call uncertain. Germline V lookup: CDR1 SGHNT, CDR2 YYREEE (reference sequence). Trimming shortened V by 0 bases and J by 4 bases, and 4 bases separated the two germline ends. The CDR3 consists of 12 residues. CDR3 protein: CASSLVSTEAFF. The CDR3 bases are TGTGCCAGCAGCTTGGTCTCCACTGAAGCTTTCTTT.

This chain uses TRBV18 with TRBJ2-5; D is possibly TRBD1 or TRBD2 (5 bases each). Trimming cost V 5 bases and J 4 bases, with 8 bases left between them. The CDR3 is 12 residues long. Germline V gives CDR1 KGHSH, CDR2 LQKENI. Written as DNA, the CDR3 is TGTGCCAGCTCAAGGGACGGAGAGACCCAGTACTTC. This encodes CASSRDGETQYF.

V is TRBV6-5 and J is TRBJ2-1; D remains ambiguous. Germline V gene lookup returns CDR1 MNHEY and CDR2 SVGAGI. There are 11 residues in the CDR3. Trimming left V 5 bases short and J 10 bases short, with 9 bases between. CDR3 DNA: TGTGCCAGCAGTACCTCAGAAGAGCAGTTCTTC. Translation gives CASSTSEEQFF.

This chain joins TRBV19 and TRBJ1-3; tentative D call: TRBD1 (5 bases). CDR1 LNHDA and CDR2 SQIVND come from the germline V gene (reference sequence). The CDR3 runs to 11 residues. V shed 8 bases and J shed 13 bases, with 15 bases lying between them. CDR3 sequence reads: CASGSGTKIYF. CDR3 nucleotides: TGTGCCAGTGGATCCGGGACTAAGATATATTTT.

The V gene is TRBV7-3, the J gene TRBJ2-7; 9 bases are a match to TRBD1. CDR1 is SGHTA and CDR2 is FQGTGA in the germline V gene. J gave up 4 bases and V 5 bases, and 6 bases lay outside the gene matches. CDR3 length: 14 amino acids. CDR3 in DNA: TGTGCCAGCAGCCCTACAGGGGGCGGATACGAGCAGTACTTC. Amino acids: CASSPTGGGYEQYF.

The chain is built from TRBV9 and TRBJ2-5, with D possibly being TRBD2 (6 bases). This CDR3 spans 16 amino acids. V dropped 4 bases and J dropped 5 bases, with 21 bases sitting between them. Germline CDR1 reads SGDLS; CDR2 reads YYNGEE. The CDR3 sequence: CASSPRGGVGGETQYF. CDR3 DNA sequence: TGTGCCAGCAGCCCTCGAGGCGGGGTTGGAGGGGAGACCCAGTACTTC.

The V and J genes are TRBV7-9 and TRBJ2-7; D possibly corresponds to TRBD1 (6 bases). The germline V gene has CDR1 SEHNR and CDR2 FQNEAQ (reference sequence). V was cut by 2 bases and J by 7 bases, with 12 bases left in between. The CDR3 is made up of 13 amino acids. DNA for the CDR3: TGTGCCAGCAGCTTACCCGGGACACCTGAGCAGTACTTC. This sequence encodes CASSLPGTPEQYF.

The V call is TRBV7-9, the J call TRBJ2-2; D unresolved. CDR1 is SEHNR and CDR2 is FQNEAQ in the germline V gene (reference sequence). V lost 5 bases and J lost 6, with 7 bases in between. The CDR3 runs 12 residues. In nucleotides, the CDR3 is TGTGCCAGCAGCCCAAGGGCCGGGGAGCTGTTTTTT. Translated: CASSPRAGELFF.

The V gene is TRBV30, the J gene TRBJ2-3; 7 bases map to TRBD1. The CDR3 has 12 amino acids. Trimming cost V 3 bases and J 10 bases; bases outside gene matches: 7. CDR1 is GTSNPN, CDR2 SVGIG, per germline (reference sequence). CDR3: CAWSATGSPQYF. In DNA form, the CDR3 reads TGTGCCTGGAGCGCGACAGGGTCCCCGCAGTATTTT.

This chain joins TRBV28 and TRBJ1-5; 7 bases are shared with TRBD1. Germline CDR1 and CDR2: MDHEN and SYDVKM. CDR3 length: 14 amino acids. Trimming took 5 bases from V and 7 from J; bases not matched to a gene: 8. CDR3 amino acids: CASSLRGQTQPQHF. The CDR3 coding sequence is TGTGCCAGCAGTCTCCGGGGACAGACACAGCCCCAGCATTTT.

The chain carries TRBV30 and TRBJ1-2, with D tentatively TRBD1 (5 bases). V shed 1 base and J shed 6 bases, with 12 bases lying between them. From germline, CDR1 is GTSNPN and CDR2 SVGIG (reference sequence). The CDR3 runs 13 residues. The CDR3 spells CAWSETAGHGYTF. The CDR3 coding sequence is TGTGCCTGGAGTGAGACAGCGGGGCATGGCTACACCTTC.

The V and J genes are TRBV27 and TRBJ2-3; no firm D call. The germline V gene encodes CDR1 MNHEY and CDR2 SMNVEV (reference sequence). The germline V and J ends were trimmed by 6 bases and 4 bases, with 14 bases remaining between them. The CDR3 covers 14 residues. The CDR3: CASSPGWTADTQYF. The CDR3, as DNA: TGTGCCAGCAGCCCCGGGTGGACGGCAGATACGCAGTATTTT.

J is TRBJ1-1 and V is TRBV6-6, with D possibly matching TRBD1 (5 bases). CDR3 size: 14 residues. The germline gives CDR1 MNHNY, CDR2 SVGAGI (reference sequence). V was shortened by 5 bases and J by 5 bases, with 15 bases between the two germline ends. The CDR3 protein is CASSLQGFETEAFF. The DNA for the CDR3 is TGTGCCAGCAGTCTTCAGGGTTTTGAGACTGAAGCTTTCTTT.

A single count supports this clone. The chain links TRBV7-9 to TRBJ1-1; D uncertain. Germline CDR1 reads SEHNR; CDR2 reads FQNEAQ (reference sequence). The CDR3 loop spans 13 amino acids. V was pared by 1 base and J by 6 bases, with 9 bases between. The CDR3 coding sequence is TGTGCCAGCAGCTTAGAAGCTGGCGCTGAAGCTTTCTTT. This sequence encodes CASSLEAGAEAFF.

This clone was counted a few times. CDR3 loop: CASSQDLASGFYEQYF. The CDR3 DNA reads TGTGCCAGCAGCCAAGATTTGGCTAGCGGGTTCTACGAGCAGTACTTC. This chain uses TRBV14 with TRBJ2-7; 8 nucleotides line up with TRBD2. The CDR3 totals 16 residues. CDR1 and CDR2 (germline): SGHDN, FVKESK. The V gene end was trimmed by 0 bases and the J gene end by 3 bases; junction bases not matched to a gene: 7.

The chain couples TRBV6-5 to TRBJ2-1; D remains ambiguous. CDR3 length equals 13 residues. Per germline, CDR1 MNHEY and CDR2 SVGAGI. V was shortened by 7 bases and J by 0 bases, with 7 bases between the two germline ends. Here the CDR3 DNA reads TGTGCCAGCAAGGAGAGCTCCTACAATGAGCAGTTCTTC. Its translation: CASKESSYNEQFF.

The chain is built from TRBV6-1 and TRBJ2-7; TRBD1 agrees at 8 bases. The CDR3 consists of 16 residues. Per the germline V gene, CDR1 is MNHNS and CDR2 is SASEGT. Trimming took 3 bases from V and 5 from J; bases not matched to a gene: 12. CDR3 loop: CASSEYSGRGRDEQYF. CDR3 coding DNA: TGTGCCAGCAGTGAGTACAGTGGCAGGGGGCGGGACGAGCAGTACTTC.

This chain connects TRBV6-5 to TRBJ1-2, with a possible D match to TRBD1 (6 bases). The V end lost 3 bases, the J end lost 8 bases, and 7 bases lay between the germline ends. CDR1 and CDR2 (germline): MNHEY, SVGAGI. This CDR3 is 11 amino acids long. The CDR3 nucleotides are TGTGCCAGCAGTTATGGGGGCGGCTACACCTTC. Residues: CASSYGGGYTF.

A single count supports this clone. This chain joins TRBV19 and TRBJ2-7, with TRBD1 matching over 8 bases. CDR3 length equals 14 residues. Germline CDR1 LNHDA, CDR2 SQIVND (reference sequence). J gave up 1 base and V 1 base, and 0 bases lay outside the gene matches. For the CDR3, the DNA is TGTGCCAGTAGTATAGGGGACAGGTCCTACGAGCAGTACTTC. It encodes CASSIGDRSYEQYF.

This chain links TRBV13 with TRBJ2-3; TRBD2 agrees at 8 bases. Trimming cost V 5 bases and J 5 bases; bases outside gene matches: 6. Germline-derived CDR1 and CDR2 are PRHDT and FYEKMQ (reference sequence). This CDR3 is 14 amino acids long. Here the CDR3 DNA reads TGTGCCAGCAGCCCGGGACTAGATCTAGATACGCAGTATTTT. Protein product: CASSPGLDLDTQYF.

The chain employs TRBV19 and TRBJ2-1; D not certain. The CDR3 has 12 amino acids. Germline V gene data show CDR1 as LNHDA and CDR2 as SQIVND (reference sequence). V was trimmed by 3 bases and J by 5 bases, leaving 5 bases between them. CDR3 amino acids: CASSIVDNEQFF. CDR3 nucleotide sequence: TGTGCCAGTAGTATCGTCGACAATGAGCAGTTCTTC. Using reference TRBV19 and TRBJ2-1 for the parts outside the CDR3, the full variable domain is DGGITQSPKYLFRKEGQNVTLSCEQNLNHDAMYWYRQDPGQGLRLIYYSQIVNDFQKGDIAEGYSVSREKKESFPLTVTSAQKNPTAFYLCASSIVDNEQFFGPGTRLTVL.

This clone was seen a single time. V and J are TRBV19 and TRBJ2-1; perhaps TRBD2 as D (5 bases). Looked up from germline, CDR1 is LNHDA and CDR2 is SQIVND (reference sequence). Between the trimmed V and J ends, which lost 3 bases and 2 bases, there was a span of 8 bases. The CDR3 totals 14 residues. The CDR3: CASSMDSTYNEQFF. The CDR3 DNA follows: TGTGCCAGTAGTATGGACTCGACCTACAATGAGCAGTTCTTC.

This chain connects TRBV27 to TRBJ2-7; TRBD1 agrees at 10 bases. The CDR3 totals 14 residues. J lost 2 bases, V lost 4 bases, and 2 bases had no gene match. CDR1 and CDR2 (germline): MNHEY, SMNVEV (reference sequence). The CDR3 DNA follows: TGTGCCAGCAGTTGGACAGGGGGTGCCTACGAGCAGTACTTC. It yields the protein CASSWTGGAYEQYF.

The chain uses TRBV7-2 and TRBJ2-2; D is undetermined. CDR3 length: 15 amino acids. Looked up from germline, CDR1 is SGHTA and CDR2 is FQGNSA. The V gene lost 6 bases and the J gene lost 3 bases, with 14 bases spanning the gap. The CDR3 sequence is CASSSTTPDTGELFF. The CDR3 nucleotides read TGTGCCAGCAGTTCCACTACGCCGGACACCGGGGAGCTGTTTTTT.